The T cell receptor (beta chain) under discussion was sequenced for a study of blood T cells in healthy people across ages (dated by TCRdb to the mid-2010s). For the study in its entirety: In model experiments, roughly one uniquely barcoded TCR beta cDNA molecule per two T cells was captured by template switching. Age-related changes in TCR beta repertoire diversity were measured in the study by deep sequencing normalized with unique cDNA molecular identifiers. The donors were divided into four age groups: young (average 16 years), middle-aged (roughly 42), aged (approximately 59) and long-lived (nearly 85). To avoid experimental bias, donors of different ages were distributed randomly across sequencing lanes. The study analyzed two additional independent replicas of 1 million unique cDNA reads from the same blood draw for two donors, one aged 18 to 30 and one aged 80 or older.

From the cysteine up to the phenylalanine, the CDR3 has a length of 15 residues. The CDR3 DNA has 45 bases and is translated from base 1. V sheds 11 bases and J sheds 5 bases, leaving 24 bases between their ends. The germline V gene provides CDR1 MNHNS and CDR2 SASEGT. Donors were 39 systemically healthy Caucasian individuals from Russia aged roughly 6 to 90 years. Ten milliliters of peripheral blood were collected from each donor into EDTA-treated Vacutainer tubes. Ficoll-Paque density-gradient centrifugation was used to isolate PBMCs, with at least 6.5 million obtained per sample. Total RNA was extracted from PBMCs with Trizol reagent, with at least 5 micrograms obtained per sample. The percentages of naive CD45RAhigh/CD27high T cells were determined by flow cytometry on a PBMC aliquot from every donor. This clonotype has only one observation. It has no known antigen specificity. One base away there is no much larger clone; base qualities are not given.

The library was produced with 5' RACE. Sequenced on an Illumina HiSeq 2500. A second roughly 7 to 11 cycle PCR used a sample-barcoded 5' primer and a J-beta primer mix. Each TCR beta cDNA molecule received a unique molecular identifier from a template-switch 5' adaptor carrying 12 random nucleotides. At least 2.5 million CDR3-containing paired-end reads were obtained from each sample. First-strand cDNA was synthesized from all RNA with the Mint cDNA synthesis kit, primed by a TRBC-specific oligonucleotide. All cDNA was treated with uracil-DNA glycosylase and then went through a first 18-cycle PCR with the universal primers M1SS and BC2_uni_R. Under the source paper's analysis protocol: Each sample was normalized by randomly selecting 1 million high-quality reads, each carrying a distinct molecular identifier. Instead of being binned into consensus sequences, reads that shared molecular identifiers were thrown out. MiTCR, with a Q25 quality threshold and the strictest error-elimination algorithm, was used for CDR3 identification, clonotype clustering and error correction. A nonparametric unseen species model with Euler transformation was used to estimate lower-bound total TCR beta diversity. TCRdb reprocessing: public reads trimmed at Q25 with fastp, clones called with MiXCR, in-frame beta chains kept. Rows are combined by CDR3 protein, so each entry shows the most common genes and DNA. It is TCRdb's table, rather than the study itself, that gives the V and J calls and clone size. The sample contains 2 million or so distinct CDR3 sequences, about 50% of them found a single time. The top ten clonotypes cover more than 2% of the sample.

The study at large found these results: Because profiling used bulk unsorted PBMCs, naive and antigen-experienced compartments could not be compared conclusively. Observed TCR beta diversity per million T cells fell roughly linearly with age, and a significant reduction was already apparent by age roughly 40. Because donor CMV infection status was unknown, age-related changes in expanded clonotypes were potentially confounded. There was a strong correlation between observed TCR beta diversity and the percentage of naive T cells measured by flow cytometry. Estimates of total diversity based on one million sequenced T cells were considered lower bounds and underestimates. Compared with the aged group, more naive CD4+ T cells, fewer expanded clones and increased TCR diversity were shown by the long-lived group, suggesting age selection.

The sample comprised blood. Recombination connected TRBV6-1 to TRBJ1-2, with a weak D call of TRBD1 (5 bases match). The receptor was derived from a woman in her 40s in good health. The DNA is as follows: TGTGCCGGTAGGAATCCGGGACGAGGTGGATATGGCTACACCTTC. Its protein is CAGRNPGRGGYGYTF.